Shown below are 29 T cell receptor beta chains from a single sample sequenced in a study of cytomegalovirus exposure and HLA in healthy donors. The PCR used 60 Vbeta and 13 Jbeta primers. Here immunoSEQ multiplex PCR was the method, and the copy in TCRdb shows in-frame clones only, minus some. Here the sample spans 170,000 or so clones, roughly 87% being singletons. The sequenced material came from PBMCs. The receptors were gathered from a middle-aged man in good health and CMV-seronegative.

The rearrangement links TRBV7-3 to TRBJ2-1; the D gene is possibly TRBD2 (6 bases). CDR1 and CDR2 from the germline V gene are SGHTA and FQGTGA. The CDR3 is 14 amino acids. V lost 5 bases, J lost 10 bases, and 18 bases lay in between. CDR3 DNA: TGTGCCAGCAGCACTAGCCCCACCGCTAGCGAGCAGTTCTTC. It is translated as CASSTSPTASEQFF.

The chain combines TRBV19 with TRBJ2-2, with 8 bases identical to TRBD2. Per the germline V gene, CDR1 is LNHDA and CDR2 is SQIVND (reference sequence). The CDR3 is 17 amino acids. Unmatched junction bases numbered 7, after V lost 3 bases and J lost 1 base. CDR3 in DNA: TGTGCCAGTAGTATCCCTTTAGCGGGGTTGAACACCGGGGAGCTGTTTTTT. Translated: CASSIPLAGLNTGELFF.

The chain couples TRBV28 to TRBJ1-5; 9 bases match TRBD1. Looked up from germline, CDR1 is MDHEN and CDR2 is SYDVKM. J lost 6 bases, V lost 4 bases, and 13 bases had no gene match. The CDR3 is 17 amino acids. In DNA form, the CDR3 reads TGTGCCAGCAGTTCCCCTGGGACAGGGCGGGCCCGTCAGCCCCAGCATTTT. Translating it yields CASSSPGTGRARQPQHF. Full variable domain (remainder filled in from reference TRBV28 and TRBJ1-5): DVKVTQSSRYLVKRTGEKVFLECVQDMDHENMFWYRQDPGLGLRLIYFSYDVKMKEKGDIPEGYSVSREKKERFSLILESASTNQTSMYLCASSSPGTGRARQPQHFGDGTRLSIL.

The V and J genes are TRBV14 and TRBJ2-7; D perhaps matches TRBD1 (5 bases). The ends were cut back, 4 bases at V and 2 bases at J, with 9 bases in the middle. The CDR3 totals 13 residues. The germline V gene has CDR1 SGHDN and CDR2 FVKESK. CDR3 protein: CASSRQFPYEQYF. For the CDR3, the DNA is TGTGCCAGCAGCCGACAGTTCCCCTACGAGCAGTACTTC.

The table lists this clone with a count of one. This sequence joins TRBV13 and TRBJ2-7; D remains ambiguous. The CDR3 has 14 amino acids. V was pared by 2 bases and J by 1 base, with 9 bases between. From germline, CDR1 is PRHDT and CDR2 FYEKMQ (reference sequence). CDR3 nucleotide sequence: TGTGCCAGCAGCTTAACGAGGCCTTCCTACGAGCAGTACTTC. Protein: CASSLTRPSYEQYF.

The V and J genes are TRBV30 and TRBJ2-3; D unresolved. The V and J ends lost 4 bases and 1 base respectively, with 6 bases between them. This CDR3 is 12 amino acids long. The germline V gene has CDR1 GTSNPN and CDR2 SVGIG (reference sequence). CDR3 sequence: CAWTRGTDTQYF. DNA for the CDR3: TGTGCCTGGACCCGCGGCACAGATACGCAGTATTTT.

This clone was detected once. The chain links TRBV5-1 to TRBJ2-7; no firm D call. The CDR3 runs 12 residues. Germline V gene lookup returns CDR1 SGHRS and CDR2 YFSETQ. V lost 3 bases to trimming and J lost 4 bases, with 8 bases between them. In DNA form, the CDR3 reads TGCGCCAGCAGCTCCGGGTTATACGAGCAGTACTTC. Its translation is CASSSGLYEQYF.

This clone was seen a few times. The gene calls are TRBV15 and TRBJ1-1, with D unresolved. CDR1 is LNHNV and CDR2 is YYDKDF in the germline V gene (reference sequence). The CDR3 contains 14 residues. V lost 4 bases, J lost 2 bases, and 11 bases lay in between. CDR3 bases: TGTGCCACCAGCAATCATCGGGGAAACACTGAAGCTTTCTTT. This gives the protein CATSNHRGNTEAFF. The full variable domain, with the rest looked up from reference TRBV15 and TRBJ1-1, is DAMVIQNPRYQVTQFGKPVTLSCSQTLNHNVMYWYQQKSSQAPKLLFHYYDKDFNNEADTPDNFQSRRPNTSFCFLDIRSPGLGDTAMYLCATSNHRGNTEAFFGQGTRLTVV.

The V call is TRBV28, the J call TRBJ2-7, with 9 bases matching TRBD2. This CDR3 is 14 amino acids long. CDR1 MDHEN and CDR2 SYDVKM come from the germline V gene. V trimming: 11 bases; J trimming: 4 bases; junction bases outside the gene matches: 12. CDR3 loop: CAAKHSGGRYEQYF. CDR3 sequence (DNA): TGTGCCGCAAAGCATAGCGGGGGTCGGTACGAGCAGTACTTC.

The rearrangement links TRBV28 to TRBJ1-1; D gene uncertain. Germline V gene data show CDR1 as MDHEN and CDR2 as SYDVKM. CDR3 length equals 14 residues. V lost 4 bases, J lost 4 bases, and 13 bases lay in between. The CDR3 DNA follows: TGTGCCAGCAGTTCGATCCCTAAAGTCACTGAAGCTTTCTTT. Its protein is CASSSIPKVTEAFF.

DNA of the CDR3: TGTGCCATCAGTCCGGGACAGGGGGTAGAAAAACTGTTTTTT. Protein product: CAISPGQGVEKLFF. V gene TRBV10-3 combines with J gene TRBJ1-4; 11 bases align to TRBD1. The V segment lost 5 bases and the J segment 8 bases; nucleotides outside the gene matches: 4. From germline, CDR1 is ENHRY and CDR2 SYGVKD. The CDR3 runs to 14 residues.

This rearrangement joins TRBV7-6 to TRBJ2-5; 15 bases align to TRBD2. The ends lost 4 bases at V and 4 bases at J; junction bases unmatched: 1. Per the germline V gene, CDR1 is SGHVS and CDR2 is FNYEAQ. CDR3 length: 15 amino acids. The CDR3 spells CASSSGLAGGETQYF. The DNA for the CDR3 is TGTGCCAGCAGCTCGGGACTAGCGGGAGGAGAGACCCAGTACTTC.

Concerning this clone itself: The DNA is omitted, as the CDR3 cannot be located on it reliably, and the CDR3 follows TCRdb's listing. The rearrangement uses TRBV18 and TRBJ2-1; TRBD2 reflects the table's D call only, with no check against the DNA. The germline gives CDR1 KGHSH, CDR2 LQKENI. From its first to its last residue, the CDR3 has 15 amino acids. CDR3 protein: CASSFGEGTYNEQFF.

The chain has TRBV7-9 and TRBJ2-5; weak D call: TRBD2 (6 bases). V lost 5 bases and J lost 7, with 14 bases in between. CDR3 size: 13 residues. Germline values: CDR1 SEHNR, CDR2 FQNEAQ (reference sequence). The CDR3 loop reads CASSRAGSGTQYF. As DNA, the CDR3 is TGTGCCAGCAGCCGGGCGGGGTCCGGGACCCAGTACTTC.

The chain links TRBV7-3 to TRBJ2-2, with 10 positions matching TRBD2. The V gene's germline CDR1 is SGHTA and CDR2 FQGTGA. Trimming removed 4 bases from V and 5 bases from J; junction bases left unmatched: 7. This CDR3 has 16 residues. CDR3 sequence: CASSWTLAGVTGELFF. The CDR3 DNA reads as TGTGCCAGCAGCTGGACGCTAGCGGGAGTAACCGGGGAGCTGTTTTTT.

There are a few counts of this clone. In DNA, the CDR3 is TGCGCCAGCAGCTTGGGGGGACAGGGGGCAAACGAGCAGTACTTC. This encodes CASSLGGQGANEQYF. This sequence joins TRBV5-1 and TRBJ2-7; 12 positions agree with TRBD1. J was trimmed by 5 bases and V by 0 bases; bases with no gene match: 3. Looked up from germline, CDR1 is SGHRS and CDR2 is YFSETQ. This CDR3 comprises 15 residues.

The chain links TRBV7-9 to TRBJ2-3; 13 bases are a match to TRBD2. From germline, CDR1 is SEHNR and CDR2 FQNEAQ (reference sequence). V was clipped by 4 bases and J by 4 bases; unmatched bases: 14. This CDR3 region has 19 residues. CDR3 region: CASSSGTSGNDGKADTQYF. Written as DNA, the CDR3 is TGTGCCAGCAGCTCCGGGACTAGCGGGAACGACGGGAAGGCAGATACGCAGTATTTT.

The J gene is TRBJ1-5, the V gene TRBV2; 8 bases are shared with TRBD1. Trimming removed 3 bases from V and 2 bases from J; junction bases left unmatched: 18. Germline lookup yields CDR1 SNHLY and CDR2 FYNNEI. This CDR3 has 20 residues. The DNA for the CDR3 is TGTGCCAGCAGTGATATATCCCCCAGGGGGCTTCTCGTCCGCAATCAGCCCCAGCATTTT. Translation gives CASSDISPRGLLVRNQPQHF.

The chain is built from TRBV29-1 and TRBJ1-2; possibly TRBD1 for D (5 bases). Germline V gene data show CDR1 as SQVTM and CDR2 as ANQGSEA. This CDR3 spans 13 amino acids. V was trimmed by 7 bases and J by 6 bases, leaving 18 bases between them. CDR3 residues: CSAGGDGSDGYTF. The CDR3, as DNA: TGCAGCGCCGGGGGGGATGGGAGCGATGGCTACACCTTC. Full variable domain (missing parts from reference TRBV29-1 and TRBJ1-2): SAVISQKPSRDICQRGTSLTIQCQVDSQVTMMFWYRQQPGQSLTLIATANQGSEATYESGFVIDKFPISRPNLTFSTLTVSNMSPEDSSIYLCSAGGDGSDGYTFGSGTRLTVV.

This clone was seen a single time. The CDR3 sequence is CASRQGSGYGYTF. The CDR3 DNA reads as TGTGCCAGCAGACAGGGAAGCGGCTATGGCTACACCTTC. The chain is built from TRBV6-4 and TRBJ1-2, with D perhaps TRBD1 (6 bases). The CDR3 totals 13 residues. The ends were cut back, 6 bases at V and 4 bases at J, with 12 bases in the middle. Germline V CDR1 and CDR2: MRHNA, SNTAGT.

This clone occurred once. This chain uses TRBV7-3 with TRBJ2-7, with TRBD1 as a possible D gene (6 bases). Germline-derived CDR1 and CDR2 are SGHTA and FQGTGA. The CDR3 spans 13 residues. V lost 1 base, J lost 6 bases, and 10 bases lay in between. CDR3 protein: CASSLIAGAEQYF. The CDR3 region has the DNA TGTGCCAGCAGCTTAATCGCAGGGGCCGAGCAGTACTTC.

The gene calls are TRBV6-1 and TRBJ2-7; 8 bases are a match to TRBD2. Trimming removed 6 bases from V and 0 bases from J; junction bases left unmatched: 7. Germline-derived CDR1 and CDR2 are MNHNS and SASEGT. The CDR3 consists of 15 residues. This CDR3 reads CASRAGTSSSYEQYF. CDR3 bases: TGTGCCAGCAGAGCCGGGACTAGTAGCTCCTACGAGCAGTACTTC.

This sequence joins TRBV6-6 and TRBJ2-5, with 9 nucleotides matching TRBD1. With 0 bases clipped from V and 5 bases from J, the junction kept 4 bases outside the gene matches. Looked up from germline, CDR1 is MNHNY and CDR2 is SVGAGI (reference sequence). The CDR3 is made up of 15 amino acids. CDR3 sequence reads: CASSYSTGGRETQYF. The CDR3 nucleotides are TGTGCCAGCAGTTACTCGACAGGGGGTCGCGAGACCCAGTACTTC.

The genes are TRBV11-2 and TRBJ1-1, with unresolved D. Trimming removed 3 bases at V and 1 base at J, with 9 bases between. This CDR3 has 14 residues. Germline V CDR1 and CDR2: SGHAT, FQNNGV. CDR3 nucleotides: TGTGCCAGCAGCTTTTCGGTTGGGAACACTGAAGCTTTCTTT. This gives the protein CASSFSVGNTEAFF.

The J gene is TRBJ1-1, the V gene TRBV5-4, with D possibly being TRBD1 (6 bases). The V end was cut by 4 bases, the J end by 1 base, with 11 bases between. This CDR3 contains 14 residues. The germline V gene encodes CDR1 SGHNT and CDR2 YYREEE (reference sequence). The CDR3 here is CASSPTGTNTEAFF. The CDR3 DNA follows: TGTGCCAGCAGCCCTACAGGGACGAACACTGAAGCTTTCTTT. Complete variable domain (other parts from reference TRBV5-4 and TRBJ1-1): ETGVTQSPTHLIKTRGQQVTLRCSSQSGHNTVSWYQQALGQGPQFIFQYYREEENGRGNFPPRFSGLQFPNYSSELNVNALELDDSALYLCASSPTGTNTEAFFGQGTRLTVV.

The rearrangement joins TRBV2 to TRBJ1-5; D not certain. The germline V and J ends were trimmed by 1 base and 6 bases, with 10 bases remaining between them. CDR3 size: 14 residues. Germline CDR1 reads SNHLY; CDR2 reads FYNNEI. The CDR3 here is CASSEVGRGQPQHF. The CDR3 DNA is TGTGCCAGCAGTGAAGTCGGTCGCGGTCAGCCCCAGCATTTT.

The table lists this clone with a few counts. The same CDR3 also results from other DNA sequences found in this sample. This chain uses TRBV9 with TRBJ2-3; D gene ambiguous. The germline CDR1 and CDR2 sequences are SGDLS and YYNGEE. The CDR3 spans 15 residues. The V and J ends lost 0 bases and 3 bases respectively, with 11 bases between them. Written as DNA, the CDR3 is TGTGCCAGCAGCGTAGCACCGGGTTTTACAGATACGCAGTATTTT. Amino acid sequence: CASSVAPGFTDTQYF.

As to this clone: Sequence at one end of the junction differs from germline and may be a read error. The CDR3 reads CASSPGQQETQYF. For the CDR3, the DNA is TGTGCTAGCAGCCCCGGACAGCAAGAGACCCAGTACTTC. The V and J genes are TRBV7-7 and TRBJ2-5; maybe TRBD1 (6 bases). Germline V gene data show CDR1 as SSHAT and CDR2 as FNYEAQ (reference sequence). The CDR3 is 13 residues long.

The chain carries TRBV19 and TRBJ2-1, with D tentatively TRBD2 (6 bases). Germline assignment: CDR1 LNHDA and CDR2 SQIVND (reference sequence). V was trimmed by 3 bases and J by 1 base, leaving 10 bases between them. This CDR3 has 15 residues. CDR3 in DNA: TGTGCCAGTAGTATTCCCCGGGGGTCCTACAATGAGCAGTTCTTC. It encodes CASSIPRGSYNEQFF.